The rows below give T cell receptor beta chains drawn from one sample of a study of metastatic and nonmetastatic thyroid tumors. Using MiXCR, TCRdb reanalyzed the PCR reads. The sample lists some 28,000 clones, roughly 20% occurring once. Input material: blood. The receptors were sampled from a female donor with papillary thyroid cancer or a benign thyroid nodule (not recorded which). Some clones in this sample may be carry-over from other donors' samples. Each CDR3 is given with its conserved first and last residue. The D gene is left open where the match is weak. The listing skips clone size in some rows; elsewhere it reads once, few, many or a size class.

J,V,D,size,DNA,CDR3
TRBJ2-3,TRBV6-1,-,many,TGTGCCAGCAGTGAAGGGACCCGATTAGATACGCAGTATTTT,CASSEGTRLDTQYF
TRBJ2-1,TRBV7-3,-,-,TGTGCCAGCAGCCGCGACACACCGGGGATTGGTGAGCAGTTCTTC,CASSRDTPGIGEQFF
TRBJ2-2,TRBV4-1,TRBD2,many,TGCGCCAGCAGCCCCAATGGGGGAGCTAGCGGGCTTGACGGGGAGCTGTTTTTT,CASSPNGGASGLDGELFF
TRBJ2-3,TRBV19,-,many,TGTGCCAGTGGAACGACAGTTAGCACAGATACGCAGTATTTT,CASGTTVSTDTQYF
TRBJ2-7,TRBV20-1,TRBD2,many,TGCAGTGCTAGTGGTCTAGCGGGGGACCCGAGCTCCTACGAGCAGTACTTC,CSASGLAGDPSSYEQYF
TRBJ2-7,TRBV20-1,TRBD1,many,TGCAGTGCGACTAATTACGGGACAGGGACAGACGAGCAGTACTTC,CSATNYGTGTDEQYF
TRBJ2-5,TRBV24-1,TRBD1,many,TGTGCCACCAGTGATCGGACAGGGAGAGAGACCCAGTACTTC,CATSDRTGRETQYF
TRBJ1-1,TRBV9,-,many,TGTGCCAGCAGCGTAACTTGGCGGAACACTGAAGCTTTCTTT,CASSVTWRNTEAFF
TRBJ2-3,TRBV28,TRBD2,few,TGTGCCAGCAGTTTACCTAGCGGGCTTACGGATACGCAGTATTTT,CASSLPSGLTDTQYF
TRBJ1-6,TRBV20-1,-,many,TGCAGTGCTAGAGATCTCGCCAGGAGCTCCTATAATTCACCCCTCCACTTT,CSARDLARSSYNSPLHF
TRBJ2-1,TRBV19,-,few,TGTGCCAGTAGTAAGAAAAGCTACAATGAGCAGTTCTTC,CASSKKSYNEQFF
TRBJ2-3,TRBV7-9,-,many,TGTGCCAGCAGCCCGCGGGCGGGCACAGATACGCAGTATTTT,CASSPRAGTDTQYF
TRBJ2-1,TRBV5-1,-,-,TGCGCCAGCGTCACAGGAACGGGGATAAGTGAGCAGTCCTTC,CASVTGTGISEQSF
TRBJ1-1,TRBV25-1,-,few,TGTGCCAGTGGAGTCTGGGGGAACACTGAAGCTTTCTTT,CASGVWGNTEAFF
TRBJ2-7,TRBV14,-,many,TGTGCCAGCAGCGCTCGAAGCGGGTTCTCCTACGAGCAGTACTTC,CASSARSGFSYEQYF
TRBJ1-3,TRBV5-1,TRBD1,-,TGCGCCAGCAGCCGCACGACAGGGGACGCCGGAAACACCATATATTTT,CASSRTTGDAGNTIYF